This T cell receptor (beta chain) was observed in a study of technical replicates of blood from a few donors. Profiling relied on immunoSEQ multiplex PCR, and the TCRdb table lists in-frame clones only, not all of them. Altogether tens of thousands of clones are present, approximately 92% being singletons, with the ten largest covering over 0.2%. This CDR3 is built from 15 residues. Germline values: CDR1 MGHRA, CDR2 YSYEKL. The V segment lost 1 base and the J segment 2 bases; nucleotides outside the gene matches: 4. The source is a human donor in good health. This chain links TRBV4-1 with TRBJ2-7; 8 bases are shared with TRBD2. Input material: T cells isolated from PBMCs. CDR3 sequence: CASSQVPGLAYEQYF. The CDR3 DNA reads as TGCGCCAGCAGCCAAGTACCGGGACTAGCCTACGAGCAGTACTTC.